This section outlines one T cell receptor beta chain sequence together with its context. Source study methods: Using reference gene primer amplification, nucleated cell counts were estimated. TCRdb keeps only in-frame clones here, not all; method: immunoSEQ multiplex PCR. Clonal size and the V and J genes are those of that table, whereas D and trimming came from the DNA. The repertoire holds fewer than 50,000 clones, with 69% as singletons. Trimming shortened V by 1 base and J by 4 bases, and 11 bases separated the two germline ends. The CDR3 consists of 16 residues. Per the germline V gene, CDR1 is LGHNA and CDR2 is YSLEER. The data stem from a study of blood T cell repertoires in COVID-19. Across the study: Samples came from the United States, Italy and Spain, spanning acute and convalescent COVID-19. T cells, B-cell-depleted T cells, or PBMCs supplied cDNA or gDNA.

The chain couples TRBV4-3 to TRBJ2-6, with a tentative D call TRBD2 (5 bases). The specimen was peripheral blood. The receptor was isolated from a man older than 75 with acute or convalescent COVID-19. CDR3 bases: TGCGCCAGCAGCCAAGCACTAGTGAGCGGGGCCAACGTCCTGACTTTC. It codes for CASSQALVSGANVLTF.